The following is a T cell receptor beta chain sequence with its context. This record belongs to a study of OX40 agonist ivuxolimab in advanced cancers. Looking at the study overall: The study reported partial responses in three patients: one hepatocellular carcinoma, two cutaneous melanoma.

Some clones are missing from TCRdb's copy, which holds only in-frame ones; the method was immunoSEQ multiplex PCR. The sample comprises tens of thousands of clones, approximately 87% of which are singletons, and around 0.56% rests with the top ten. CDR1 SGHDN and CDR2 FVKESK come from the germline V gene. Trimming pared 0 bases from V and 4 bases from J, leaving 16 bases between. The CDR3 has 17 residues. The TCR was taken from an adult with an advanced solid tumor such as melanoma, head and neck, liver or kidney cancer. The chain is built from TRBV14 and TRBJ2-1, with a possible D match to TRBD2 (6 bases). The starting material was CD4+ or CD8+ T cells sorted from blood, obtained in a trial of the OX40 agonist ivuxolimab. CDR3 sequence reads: CASSQDWGRIAYNEQFF. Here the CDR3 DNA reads TGTGCCAGCAGCCAAGATTGGGGGAGGATCGCATACAATGAGCAGTTCTTC.